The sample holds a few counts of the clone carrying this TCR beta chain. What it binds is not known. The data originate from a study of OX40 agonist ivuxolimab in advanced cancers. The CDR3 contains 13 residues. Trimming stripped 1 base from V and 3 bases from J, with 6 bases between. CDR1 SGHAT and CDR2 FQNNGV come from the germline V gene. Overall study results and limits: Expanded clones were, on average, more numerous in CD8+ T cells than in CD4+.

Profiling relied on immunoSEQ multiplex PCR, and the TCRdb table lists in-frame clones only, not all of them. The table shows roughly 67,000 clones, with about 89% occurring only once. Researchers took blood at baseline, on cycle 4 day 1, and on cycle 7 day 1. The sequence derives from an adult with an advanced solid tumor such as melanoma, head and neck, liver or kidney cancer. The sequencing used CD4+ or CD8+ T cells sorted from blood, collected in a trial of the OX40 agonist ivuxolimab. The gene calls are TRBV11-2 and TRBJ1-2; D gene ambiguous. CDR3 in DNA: TGTGCCAGCAGCTTAGCCGGAGACTATGGCTACACCTTC. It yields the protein CASSLAGDYGYTF. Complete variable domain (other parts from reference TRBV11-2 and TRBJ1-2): EAGVAQSPRYKIIEKRQSVAFWCNPISGHATLYWYQQILGQGPKLLIQFQNNGVVDDSQLPKDRFSAERLKGVDSTLKIQPAKLEDSAVYLCASSLAGDYGYTFGSGTRLTVV.